This T cell receptor (beta chain) was identified in a study of T-cell memory formation after mild COVID-19. Whole-study findings and limits: While clones contracting from day 15 to 85 were balanced between CD4 and CD8, later expanders leaned CD4+. Researchers could not confirm that second-wave clones peaking on day 37 targeted SARS-CoV-2.

CDR1 and CDR2 from the germline V gene are SGHRS and YFSETQ. V dropped 8 bases and J dropped 0 bases, with 16 bases sitting between them. This CDR3 has 15 amino acids. After 5'RACE with constant-segment primers, TCR alpha and TCR beta cDNA libraries carrying sample barcodes and UMIs were obtained. A single record per CDR3 protein comes from TCRdb applying MiXCR to the 5' RACE reads. The sample has some 270,000 distinct CDR3 sequences, 15% to 17% seen once. Notes on this clonotype: Its specificity is unknown.

The source is an adult woman who had mild COVID-19 (a few samples of this study predate the infection). Cell type and time point are not known. The chain has TRBV5-1 and TRBJ2-3; D possibly corresponds to TRBD1 (6 bases). What was sequenced was PBMCs or a T cell subset sorted from them (not recorded which). The CDR3 DNA sequence: TGCGCCAGTTCGCAAGGACAGACAAGCACAGATACGCAGTATTTT. Amino acid sequence: CASSQGQTSTDTQYF. The full variable domain, with the rest looked up from reference TRBV5-1 and TRBJ2-3, is KAGVTQTPRYLIKTRGQQVTLSCSPISGHRSVSWYQQTPGQGLQFLFEYFSETQRNKGNFPGRFSGRQFSNSRSEMNVSTLELGDSALYLCASSQGQTSTDTQYFGPGTRLTVL.